This T cell receptor beta chain emerged from a study of shared clonotypes between healthy human individuals. Study-wide results and limits: Between a few donors, naive CD4 clonotypes were shared at a level of around 5.1%. Clonotype sharing among donors likely depends on sequencing depth.

Only a few counts were recorded for this clone. What it recognizes is unknown. TCRdb's table, derived via immunoSEQ multiplex PCR, lists solely in-frame clones and lacks some. The sample has roughly 700,000 clones, about 74% seen once. The ends lost 6 bases at V and 5 bases at J; junction bases unmatched: 13. The germline V gene encodes CDR1 SGHNT and CDR2 YYREEE (reference sequence). This CDR3 is built from 15 residues. The clonotype was recovered from a woman aged 25 to 39 in good health. V gene TRBV5-4 combines with J gene TRBJ1-1; 7 bases fit TRBD1. The sequenced material came from memory CD4+ T cells sorted from blood. Documented subset: CD45RA-negative fraction. The CDR3 DNA follows: TGTGCCAGCAACCGACAGGGTGGGGTTGAGACTGAAGCTTTCTTT. This encodes CASNRQGGVETEAFF.